This is a list of T cell receptor beta chains from one sample in a study of CD8 T cells in Susac syndrome. TCRdb ran MiXCR on the immunoSEQ multiplex PCR reads and lists one entry per CDR3 protein. This table has almost 450,000 distinct CDR3 sequences, around 85% appearing once. The sample taken for sequencing was CD8+ T cells from PBMCs. These receptors originate from a human donor with multiple sclerosis. The CDR3 runs from the conserved cysteine through the conserved F or W. Fields, in order: J gene, V gene, CDR3 protein.

TRBJ1-1,TRBV7-9,CASSHGGSNTEAFF
TRBJ2-7,TRBV5-5,CASSSLNSGYEQYF
TRBJ1-2,TRBV24-1,CANLDSYGYTF
TRBJ1-2,TRBV19,CASSLGPFYGYTF
TRBJ2-7,TRBV12-3/TRBV12-4,CASSLHRSCEQYF
TRBJ2-7,TRBV5-6,CASSLDGGKSHEQYF
TRBJ2-1,TRBV3-1,CASSQATGTGIYNEQFF
TRBJ2-7,TRBV27,CASSLPGQGGYEQYF
TRBJ1-1,TRBV29-1,CSVATNREAFF
TRBJ1-1,TRBV13,CASSFRDRVITEAFF
TRBJ2-2,TRBV12-3/TRBV12-4,CAISLAGELFF
TRBJ2-7,TRBV12-3/TRBV12-4,CASSFGEKVFEQYF
TRBJ2-1,TRBV4-1,CASSHLNNEQFF
TRBJ2-2,TRBV19,CATDTKGDREAGELFF
TRBJ2-1,TRBV14,CASSPPYANEQFF
TRBJ2-2,TRBV12-3/TRBV12-4,CASSSGTASTGELFF
TRBJ2-7,TRBV2,CASSAPQDRGYEQYF
TRBJ1-1,TRBV4-1,CASSLRGTAMNTEAFF
TRBJ2-1,TRBV4-1,CASSQELAGTLNEQFF
TRBJ1-5,TRBV30,CAWGRDLNQPQHF
TRBJ1-6,TRBV5-1,CASSLGQLNNSPLHF
TRBJ2-7,TRBV15,CATSRVRTSRGEQYF
TRBJ2-2,TRBV7-9,CASSLPSGQGTNTGELFF
TRBJ1-1,TRBV4-1,CASSQVAVMNTEAFF
TRBJ2-1,TRBV5-6,CASSYDREDYNEQFF
TRBJ2-5,TRBV6-1,CASTLSSGGARETQYF
TRBJ2-5,TRBV5-6,CASSSGTTFETQYF
TRBJ2-7,TRBV15,CATSRDLGTGEGQYF
TRBJ2-1,TRBV6-5,CASSYSSLNEQFF
TRBJ1-1,TRBV29-1,CSVEDLGSEAFF
TRBJ1-1,TRBV29-1,CSVDQTTEAFF
TRBJ2-3,TRBV25-1,CASSDWSGGALETDTQYF
TRBJ2-3,TRBV28,CATQFLTSGVTDTQYF
TRBJ1-2,TRBV10-2,CASSASGTGGEGYTF
TRBJ1-5,TRBV5-4,CASSWPGQPQHF
TRBJ2-1,TRBV7-6,CASSLGLNPYNEQFF
TRBJ2-1,TRBV29-1,CSVEVGEAGVGYNEQFF
TRBJ1-2,TRBV5-1,CASSFRGQGYGYTF
TRBJ2-1,TRBV18,CASSPNSGSSNEQFF
TRBJ1-2,TRBV27,CASSPIAGFYGYTF
TRBJ2-2,TRBV5-1,CASSDDSNTGELFF
TRBJ1-4,TRBV7-9,CASSSRDGDEKLFF
TRBJ1-2,TRBV5-1,CASSLEGSPYGYTF
TRBJ1-1,TRBV6-1,CASSLTTEAFF